This TCR beta chain was captured by sequencing in a study of blood T cell repertoires in COVID-19. Study-wide background: T cells, B-cell-depleted T cells, or PBMCs provided the cDNA or gDNA that served as material.

Method: immunoSEQ multiplex PCR; TCRdb's copy keeps in-frame clones and lacks some. The profile shows fewer than 120,000 clones, roughly 87% of them singletons. The CDR3 is made up of 15 amino acids. The germline V gene has CDR1 MGHRA and CDR2 YSYEKL. V was clipped by 0 bases and J by 4 bases, with 12 bases between them. The sequenced sample was peripheral blood. V gene TRBV4-1 combines with J gene TRBJ1-1; D is uncertain. The receptor was derived from a human donor in a cohort sampled during active COVID-19. The CDR3 sequence is CASSQDQSRLTEAFF. The CDR3 DNA sequence: TGCGCCAGCAGCCAAGACCAGTCCCGACTCACTGAAGCTTTCTTT.